Following are 3 T cell receptor beta chains from one sample sequenced in a study of control samples from healthy donors and cancer patients. Assay used: immunoSEQ multiplex PCR; TCRdb lists only in-frame clones, some missing. Of roughly 80,000 clones in the sample, over 75% were seen once. Sequenced input: blood. Receptors originate from a woman between 50 and 59 years old in good health.

The chain uses TRBV5-5 and TRBJ1-1; unclear D gene. The CDR3 has 14 residues. CDR1 is SGHKS, CDR2 YYEKEE, per germline (reference sequence). V lost 0 bases and J 4 bases, leaving 10 bases between the germline ends. Here the CDR3 reads CASSLVSGFTEAFF. CDR3 nucleotides: TGTGCCAGCAGCTTGGTCTCCGGTTTCACTGAAGCTTTCTTT.

The rearrangement joins TRBV6-5 to TRBJ2-2, with D perhaps matching TRBD1 (5 bases). The CDR3 is made up of 14 amino acids. The V gene lost 3 bases and the J gene lost 4 bases, with 9 bases spanning the gap. The germline V gene encodes CDR1 MNHEY and CDR2 SVGAGI. CDR3 residues: CASSYRTSTGELFF. The CDR3 coding sequence is TGTGCCAGCAGTTATCGGACAAGCACCGGGGAGCTGTTTTTT.

This clone occurred a few times. CDR3 bases: TGCGCCAGCAGCCAAGATCAAACTAGCGGGGGGGGCGAGCAGTTCTTC. This encodes CASSQDQTSGGGEQFF. The chain is built from TRBV4-1 and TRBJ2-1; 13 bases match TRBD2. Germline V gene lookup returns CDR1 MGHRA and CDR2 YSYEKL. The CDR3 totals 16 residues. The junction had 6 bases not matched to a gene; V was cut back by 0 bases and J by 10 bases.